This T cell receptor (beta chain) stems from a study of blood T cells in healthy people across ages. Primers used in a second PCR of about 6 to 11 cycles were a sample-barcoded 5' primer and a J-beta primer mix. Each CDR3 protein is one row after TCRdb ran MiXCR on the 5' RACE reads. The data show 1.5 million to 2 million distinct CDR3 sequences, 28% seen once. As to this clonotype: Sequence at one end of the junction differs from germline and may be a read error.

CDR1 LGHDT and CDR2 YNNKEL come from the germline V gene (reference sequence). The CDR3 is 13 amino acids. Individuals who donated were healthy Caucasians from Russia aged roughly 6 to 90. Investigators took about 10 milliliters of peripheral blood from every donor. The V gene is TRBV3-1, the J gene TRBJ2-1; 8 positions match TRBD2. The TCR comes from a woman in her 30s in good health. Sequences were obtained from blood. The CDR3 bases are TGTGCCAGCAGTACTAGCGGCTACAATGAGCAGGTCTTC. Its translation: CASSTSGYNEQVF.